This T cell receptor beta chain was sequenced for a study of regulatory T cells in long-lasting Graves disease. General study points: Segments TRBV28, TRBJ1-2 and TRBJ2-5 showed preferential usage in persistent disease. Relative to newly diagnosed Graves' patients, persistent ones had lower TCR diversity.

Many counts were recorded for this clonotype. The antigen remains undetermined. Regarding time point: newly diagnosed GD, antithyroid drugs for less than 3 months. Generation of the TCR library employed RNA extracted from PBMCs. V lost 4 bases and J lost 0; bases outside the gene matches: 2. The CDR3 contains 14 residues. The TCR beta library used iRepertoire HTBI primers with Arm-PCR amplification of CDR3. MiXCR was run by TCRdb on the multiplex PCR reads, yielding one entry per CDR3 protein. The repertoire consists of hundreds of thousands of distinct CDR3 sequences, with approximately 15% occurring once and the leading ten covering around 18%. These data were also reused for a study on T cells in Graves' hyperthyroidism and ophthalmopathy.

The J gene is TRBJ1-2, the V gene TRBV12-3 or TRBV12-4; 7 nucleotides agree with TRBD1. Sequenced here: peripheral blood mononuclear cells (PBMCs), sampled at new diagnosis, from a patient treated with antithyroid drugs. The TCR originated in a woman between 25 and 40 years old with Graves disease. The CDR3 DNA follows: TGTGCCAGCAGTTCCGGACAGGCTAACTATGGCTACACCTTC. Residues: CASSSGQANYGYTF.